This T cell receptor (beta chain) was recorded in a study of T cells in localized non-small cell lung cancer. Libraries were prepared by immunoSEQ multiplex PCR; TCRdb keeps only in-frame clonotypes and omits some of them. Found here are 40,000 to 65,000 clones, roughly 83% of them singletons; the top ten hold about 17%. This CDR3 comprises 16 residues. Germline V gene data show CDR1 as SGHTA and CDR2 as FQGNSA. Germline trimming cut 4 bases from V and 3 bases from J; bases unmatched to any gene: 11. The sample in question was peripheral blood mononuclear cells, obtained before any cancer treatment. This chain links TRBV7-2 with TRBJ1-2; TRBD1 matches 7 bases. This receptor was identified in a man aged 35 to 69 with stage III lung adenocarcinoma. The CDR3 region is CASSYEPGQNYYGYTF. The CDR3 DNA sequence: TGTGCCAGCAGCTACGAGCCGGGACAGAATTACTATGGCTACACCTTC.